Presented here are 16 T cell receptor beta chains from one specimen sequenced in a study of control samples from healthy donors and cancer patients. The method was immunoSEQ multiplex PCR; TCRdb's version includes in-frame clones alone and lacks a portion of them. The data contain about 120,000 clones, about 93% of them seen just once; the ten biggest clones take up roughly 2.6%. The sample comprised blood. The receptors were sampled from a man aged 25 to 40 in good health.

V is TRBV5-6 and J is TRBJ1-2; D is uncertain. Per the germline V gene, CDR1 is SGHDT and CDR2 is YYEEEE. The V end lost 7 bases, the J end lost 7 bases, and 11 bases lay between the germline ends. There are 11 residues in the CDR3. CDR3 sequence reads: CASSNVGGYTF. The CDR3 bases are TGTGCCAGCTCAAACGTCGGTGGCTACACCTTC.

The V gene is TRBV19, the J gene TRBJ1-5; a possible D gene is TRBD1 (6 bases). V gave up 4 bases and J gave up 4 bases, with 14 bases separating them. Germline loops: CDR1 LNHDA, CDR2 SQIVND (reference sequence). The CDR3 has 15 residues. CDR3 in amino acids: CASSTTGMRNQPQHF. Written as DNA, the CDR3 is TGTGCCAGTAGTACCACAGGGATGAGAAATCAGCCCCAGCATTTT.

This rearrangement joins TRBV6-6 to TRBJ1-2; D call uncertain. This CDR3 is 16 amino acids long. The V gene lost 6 bases and the J gene lost 5 bases, with 22 bases spanning the gap. Germline V CDR1 and CDR2: MNHNY, SVGAGI (reference sequence). DNA of the CDR3: TGTGCCAGCAGCCCAGCCACGCTGGCAGCATATTATGGCTACACCTTC. Protein: CASSPATLAAYYGYTF.

The gene calls are TRBV5-1 and TRBJ1-1; weak D call: TRBD1 (6 bases). V was cut by 0 bases and J by 1 base, with 7 bases left in between. The CDR3 extends over 14 amino acids. CDR1 is SGHRS and CDR2 is YFSETQ in the germline V gene. The CDR3 is CASSLVRGNTEAFF. The DNA for the CDR3 is TGCGCCAGCAGCTTGGTCAGGGGGAACACTGAAGCTTTCTTT.

The CDR3 nucleotides are TGTGCCAGCAGTCCCGGACAGGGAACGCAAGAGACCCAGTACTTC. Residues: CASSPGQGTQETQYF. This chain uses TRBV5-8 with TRBJ2-5; 8 nucleotides agree with TRBD1. Germline assignment: CDR1 SGHTS and CDR2 YDEGEE. This CDR3 region has 15 residues. Germline trimming cut 5 bases from V and 2 bases from J; bases unmatched to any gene: 8.

The chain is built from TRBV3-1 (or the pseudogene TRBV3-2) and TRBJ1-1; D remains ambiguous. Germline V lookup: CDR1 LGHDT, CDR2 YNNKEL (reference sequence). CDR3 length: 11 amino acids. With 1 base removed from V and 7 bases from J, the gap between germline ends came to 4 bases. The DNA for the CDR3 is TGTGCCAGCAGCCAAGGAGATGAAGCTTTCTTT. This encodes CASSQGDEAFF.

The CDR3: CASSLVLDTEAFF. CDR3 DNA: TGTGCCAGCAGCCTAGTTTTAGACACTGAAGCTTTCTTT. J is TRBJ1-1 and V is TRBV7-9, with D hard to call. CDR3 length: 13 residues. The germline CDR1 and CDR2 sequences are SEHNR and FQNEAQ (reference sequence). The V gene lost 5 bases and the J gene lost 3 bases, with 10 bases spanning the gap.

J is TRBJ1-3 and V is TRBV9; D is undetermined. The CDR3 covers 20 residues. Germline CDR1 reads SGDLS; CDR2 reads YYNGEE. Trimming shortened V by 0 bases and J by 0 bases, and 22 bases separated the two germline ends. The CDR3: CASSVGSAVGRAFSGNTIYF. The CDR3 DNA follows: TGTGCCAGCAGCGTAGGCTCCGCGGTTGGACGGGCGTTCTCTGGAAACACCATATATTTT.

The V and J genes are TRBV3-1 (or the pseudogene TRBV3-2) and TRBJ1-4; D call uncertain. The CDR3 loop spans 15 amino acids. Trimming took off 4 bases at V and 5 bases at J, with 14 bases between the two ends. Per the germline V gene, CDR1 is LGHDT and CDR2 is YNNKEL (reference sequence). CDR3 sequence (DNA): TGTGCCAGCAGCCCCTTACGTCAGGAAAATGAAAAACTGTTTTTT. This gives the protein CASSPLRQENEKLFF.

V gene TRBV5-1 combines with J gene TRBJ1-1; tentative D call: TRBD1 (6 bases). CDR1 is SGHRS and CDR2 is YFSETQ in the germline V gene. The CDR3 runs to 11 residues. Deletions cut 2 bases from V and 11 bases from J, with 10 bases between. Written as DNA, the CDR3 is TGCGCCAGCAGCTTACAGGGTACGGCTTTCTTT. This translates into CASSLQGTAFF.

The gene calls are TRBV11-2 and TRBJ1-6, with D possibly being TRBD1 (5 bases). Trimming pared 1 base from V and 8 bases from J, leaving 9 bases between. Germline values: CDR1 SGHAT, CDR2 FQNNGV. The CDR3 sequence is 14 residues long. The CDR3: CASSLGGTDSPLHF. As DNA, the CDR3 is TGTGCCAGCAGCTTAGGGGGGACGGATTCACCCCTCCACTTT.

The V and J genes are TRBV29-1 and TRBJ1-2; no clear D. Trimming removed 0 bases from V and 6 bases from J, with 8 bases in between. The CDR3 is 12 amino acids. Per germline, CDR1 SQVTM and CDR2 ANQGSEA. CDR3 loop: CSVEEWRDGYTF. As DNA, the CDR3 is TGCAGCGTTGAAGAATGGAGAGATGGCTACACCTTC. The variable domain in full, completed from reference TRBV29-1 and TRBJ1-2, reads SAVISQKPSRDICQRGTSLTIQCQVDSQVTMMFWYRQQPGQSLTLIATANQGSEATYESGFVIDKFPISRPNLTFSTLTVSNMSPEDSSIYLCSVEEWRDGYTFGSGTRLTVV.

This chain uses TRBV19 with TRBJ1-2, with 10 bases matching TRBD1. In germline, CDR1 is LNHDA, CDR2 SQIVND (reference sequence). With 6 bases clipped from V and 9 bases from J, the junction kept 10 bases outside the gene matches. The CDR3 is 14 amino acids. The CDR3 sequence: CASSGDRGLLRYTF. The CDR3 region has the DNA TGTGCCAGTAGCGGGGACAGGGGCCTTCTACGCTACACCTTC.

The chain uses TRBV11-2 and TRBJ2-3; D not certain. The V gene lost 1 base and the J gene lost 6 bases, with 17 bases spanning the gap. Looked up from germline, CDR1 is SGHAT and CDR2 is FQNNGV. CDR3 size: 16 residues. The CDR3 loop reads CASSLAVGNPPDTQYF. The CDR3 coding sequence is TGTGCCAGCAGCTTAGCGGTAGGCAACCCCCCGGATACGCAGTATTTT.

A note on this clone: The sample carries other DNA sequences with the same CDR3. The chain carries TRBV12-5 and TRBJ2-5, with TRBD2 matching 7 bases. After removal of 9 bases from V and 4 bases from J, the junction contained 14 bases not matched to a gene. This CDR3 spans 15 amino acids. CDR1 and CDR2 from the germline V gene are LGHNT and FRNRAP. Written as DNA, the CDR3 is TGTGCTAGCCGCCTTGGGGGGGGTTGGGGAGAGACCCAGTACTTC. This encodes CASRLGGGWGETQYF.

The V call is TRBV5-6, the J call TRBJ1-4, with TRBD1 identical over 8 bases. Trimming at V came to 4 bases and at J to 8 bases, leaving 7 bases not matched to a gene. The CDR3 covers 14 residues. The germline V gene encodes CDR1 SGHDT and CDR2 YYEEEE. The CDR3 sequence is CASSAGTGPEKLFF. CDR3 bases: TGTGCCAGCAGCGCCGGGACAGGACCAGAAAAACTGTTTTTT.